The 20 T cell receptor beta chains below were found in one sample sequenced in a study of T-cell memory formation after mild COVID-19. MiXCR, applied by TCRdb to the 5' RACE reads, yields one record per CDR3 protein. The sample consists of about 350,000 distinct CDR3 sequences, 20% to 25% of them appearing once. The material sequenced was PBMCs or a T cell subset sorted from them (not recorded which). The receptor set was obtained from a man younger than 35 who had mild COVID-19 (a few samples of this study predate the infection). Cell type and time point are not known.

This clonotype was found a few times. The chain has TRBV2 and TRBJ2-4; no clear D. With 4 bases removed from V and 3 bases from J, the gap between germline ends came to 10 bases. The CDR3 is 14 residues long. Per the germline V gene, CDR1 is SNHLY and CDR2 is FYNNEI. CDR3 DNA sequence: TGTGCCAGCAGTGGAGATGGTGTCAAAAACATTCAGTACTTC. Its translation is CASSGDGVKNIQYF.

This clonotype was seen a few times. The chain has TRBV10-3 and TRBJ2-2; TRBD1 agrees at 9 bases. The CDR3 is made up of 17 amino acids. V gave up 5 bases and J gave up 5 bases; unmatched junction bases: 12. Germline CDR1 and CDR2: ENHRY and SYGVKD. CDR3 in DNA: TGTGCCATCAGTCCCGGGACAGGGTTCGGGAGAACCGGGGAGCTGTTTTTT. Translated: CAISPGTGFGRTGELFF.

The chain employs TRBV6-6 and TRBJ2-7; maybe TRBD1 (6 bases). V lost 2 bases and J lost 5, with 13 bases in between. Germline V gene data show CDR1 as MNHNY and CDR2 as SVGAGI (reference sequence). This CDR3 is built from 14 residues. The CDR3 reads CASSYVETGHEQYF. CDR3 nucleotides: TGTGCCAGCAGTTACGTTGAGACAGGCCACGAGCAGTACTTC.

The sample holds a few counts of this clonotype. It is unclear where the CDR3 begins or ends on the DNA, so no DNA is shown, and the CDR3 is as TCRdb lists it. The chain combines TRBV10-1 with TRBJ2-7. The CDR3 length equals 14 residues, ends included. Germline V gives CDR1 WNHNN, CDR2 SYGVQD (reference sequence). The CDR3 loop is CASSTSRGGNEQYF.

V gene TRBV29-1 combines with J gene TRBJ2-3; D remains unclear. Trimming stripped 0 bases from V and 4 bases from J, with 17 bases between. Per the germline V gene, CDR1 is SQVTM and CDR2 is ANQGSEA. This CDR3 comprises 16 residues. In nucleotides, the CDR3 is TGCAGCGTTGAAGATCGAAAGGGAAGGTTTCCAGATACGCAGTATTTT. Protein product: CSVEDRKGRFPDTQYF.

V and J are TRBV5-1 and TRBJ1-5; maybe TRBD1 (6 bases). The CDR3 spans 14 residues. Trimming took 4 bases from V and 2 from J, leaving 10 bases between them. Germline-derived CDR1 and CDR2 are SGHRS and YFSETQ. In nucleotides, the CDR3 is TGCGCCAGCAGCATACAGGGCGGCAATCAGCCCCAGCATTTT. Protein product: CASSIQGGNQPQHF.

The sample holds a few counts of this clonotype. The J gene is TRBJ1-6, the V gene TRBV11-2; D remains unclear. The germline V gene has CDR1 SGHAT and CDR2 FQNNGV. This CDR3 comprises 16 residues. Trimming took 1 base from V and 0 from J, leaving 7 bases between them. The CDR3 sequence is CASSLAGNSYNSPLHF. In DNA form, the CDR3 reads TGTGCCAGCAGCTTAGCGGGAAACTCCTATAATTCACCCCTCCACTTT.

This clonotype was seen a handful of times. The chain is built from TRBV29-1 and TRBJ1-1; no firm D call. This CDR3 is built from 12 residues. CDR1 is SQVTM, CDR2 ANQGSEA, per germline. V was shortened by 4 bases and J by 7 bases, with 13 bases between the two germline ends. The CDR3 loop is CSVAPGQSEAFF. DNA for the CDR3: TGCAGCGTTGCCCCCGGGCAGAGTGAAGCTTTCTTT.

The chain carries TRBV20-1 and TRBJ2-3; the D is unclear. CDR1 DFQATT and CDR2 SNEGSKA come from the germline V gene (reference sequence). Trimming pared 3 bases from V and 0 bases from J, leaving 10 bases between. The CDR3 length is 14 residues. CDR3 coding DNA: TGCAGTGCTAGTCCTACCACTAGCACAGATACGCAGTATTTT. Its translation: CSASPTTSTDTQYF.

This clonotype has a handful of counts. The chain joins TRBV27 to TRBJ2-7, with 7 bases lining up with TRBD1. V was pared by 6 bases and J by 3 bases, with 5 bases of the junction left unmatched. Germline loops: CDR1 MNHEY, CDR2 SMNVEV (reference sequence). This CDR3 is built from 13 residues. Here the CDR3 reads CASRRGQLYEQYF. Here the CDR3 DNA reads TGTGCCAGCAGGAGGGGACAGCTCTACGAGCAGTACTTC.

V usage is TRBV20-1 and J usage is TRBJ2-1; D gene uncertain. Trimming cost V 3 bases and J 6 bases, with 6 bases left between them. Looked up from germline, CDR1 is DFQATT and CDR2 is SNEGSKA (reference sequence). The CDR3 is 11 amino acids. CDR3 region: CSARVSNEQFF. In DNA form, the CDR3 reads TGCAGTGCTAGGGTCAGCAATGAGCAGTTCTTC.

This rearrangement joins TRBV5-1 to TRBJ2-5; D is unclear. With 4 bases removed from V and 5 bases from J, the gap between germline ends came to 9 bases. This CDR3 spans 12 amino acids. From germline, CDR1 is SGHRS and CDR2 YFSETQ. Here the CDR3 DNA reads TGCGCCAGCAGCGAGGAGCGCGAGACCCAGTACTTC. This translates into CASSEERETQYF. Based on the CDR3 plus reference TRBV5-1 and TRBJ2-5, the full variable domain is KAGVTQTPRYLIKTRGQQVTLSCSPISGHRSVSWYQQTPGQGLQFLFEYFSETQRNKGNFPGRFSGRQFSNSRSEMNVSTLELGDSALYLCASSEERETQYFGPGTRLLVL.

CDR3 nucleotide sequence: TGTGCCAGCACCAAGGTTGGGGGCTTGTCCTACGAGCAGTACTTC. Its protein product is CASTKVGGLSYEQYF. The chain employs TRBV6-5 and TRBJ2-7, with D possibly TRBD1 on 6 matching bases. The CDR3 is made up of 15 amino acids. Germline CDR1 and CDR2: MNHEY and SVGAGI. V lost 7 bases and J lost 1, with 17 bases in between.

V usage is TRBV7-3 and J usage is TRBJ2-5; 7 bases map to TRBD2. V trimming: 5 bases; J trimming: 5 bases; junction bases outside the gene matches: 8. From germline, CDR1 is SGHTA and CDR2 FQGTGA. The length of the CDR3 is 14 residues. The CDR3 nucleotides are TGTGCCAGCAGCCCGTTCACCGGGGGGGAGACCCAGTACTTC. Protein: CASSPFTGGETQYF. Full variable domain (rest looked up from reference TRBV7-3 and TRBJ2-5): GAGVSQTPSNKVTEKGKYVELRCDPISGHTALYWYRQSLGQGPEFLIYFQGTGAADDSGLPNDRFFAVRPEGSVSTLKIQRTERGDSAVYLCASSPFTGGETQYFGPGTRLLVL.

This clonotype was found a few times. The gene calls are TRBV5-4 and TRBJ2-7; maybe TRBD2 (7 bases). The CDR3 is 15 residues long. The ends were cut back, 6 bases at V and 5 bases at J, with 21 bases in the middle. Germline CDR1 is SGHNT and CDR2 is YYREEE (reference sequence). The CDR3 region is CASNPGGGGPDEQYF. CDR3 bases: TGTGCCAGCAACCCCGGGGGCGGGGGCCCTGACGAGCAGTACTTC.

The chain employs TRBV2 and TRBJ1-3; a possible D gene is TRBD1 (5 bases). The CDR3 contains 14 residues. The germline gives CDR1 SNHLY, CDR2 FYNNEI. V lost 6 bases, J lost 2 bases, and 11 bases lay in between. In DNA, the CDR3 is TGTGCCAGCAGCGGGACGGCTACTGGAAACACCATATATTTT. Protein: CASSGTATGNTIYF.

This clonotype was seen only a few times. This rearrangement joins TRBV4-1 to TRBJ1-2, with D perhaps matching TRBD1 (5 bases). The germline CDR1 and CDR2 sequences are MGHRA and YSYEKL. V was clipped by 0 bases and J by 3 bases, with 20 bases between them. The CDR3 is 18 amino acids. The CDR3 sequence is CASSQEVQGLGVDYGYTF. The DNA of the CDR3 is TGCGCCAGCAGCCAAGAAGTGCAGGGTCTAGGAGTAGACTATGGCTACACCTTC.

This clonotype showed up just a few times. V usage is TRBV30 and J usage is TRBJ2-7, with a possible D match to TRBD1 (5 bases). The germline V gene encodes CDR1 GTSNPN and CDR2 SVGIG (reference sequence). This CDR3 contains 12 residues. V dropped 1 base and J dropped 2 bases, with 6 bases sitting between them. CDR3 sequence reads: CAWSEGPYEQYF. CDR3 in DNA: TGTGCCTGGAGTGAGGGGCCCTACGAGCAGTACTTC. The whole variable domain, filled in from reference TRBV30 and TRBJ2-7, reads SQTIHQWPATLVQPVGSPLSLECTVEGTSNPNLYWYRQAAGRGLQLLFYSVGIGQISSEVPQNLSASRPQDRQFILSSKKLLLSDSGFYLCAWSEGPYEQYFGPGTRLTVT.

Only a few counts were recorded for this clonotype. The chain recombines TRBV4-1 with TRBJ2-5, with 7 bases matching TRBD1. Per the germline V gene, CDR1 is MGHRA and CDR2 is YSYEKL. V shed 4 bases, J shed 0 bases, and the junction held 5 bases outside the gene matches. The CDR3 totals 15 residues. The CDR3 sequence: CASSPRTGDQETQYF. CDR3 in DNA: TGCGCCAGCAGCCCCCGGACAGGAGACCAAGAGACCCAGTACTTC.

The V gene is TRBV11-2, the J gene TRBJ2-1, with 12 bases that match TRBD2. Germline-derived CDR1 and CDR2 are SGHAT and FQNNGV. This CDR3 is 15 amino acids long. Trimming at V came to 5 bases and at J to 6 bases, leaving 5 bases not matched to a gene. The CDR3 protein is CASSPGLAGTNEQFF. CDR3 in DNA: TGTGCCAGCAGCCCAGGACTAGCGGGGACCAATGAGCAGTTCTTC.